These 14 T cell receptor beta chains came from one sample sequenced in a study of untreated major depressive disorder. Study-wide results and limits: TRBV05-01 (Vbeta 5.1) usage was higher in CD4+ T cells of depressed patients than controls.

Sequencing used immunoSEQ multiplex PCR; TCRdb keeps in-frame clones, though not all of them. In the table there are 25,000 to 30,000 clones, approximately 91% of which are singletons. These receptors have no identified antigens. The material sequenced was CD4+ T cells from PBMCs. The receptor source for this set is a woman in her 30s with major depressive disorder.

The chain uses TRBV29-1 and TRBJ1-2; D is unresolved. Looked up from germline, CDR1 is SQVTM and CDR2 is ANQGSEA. The germline V and J ends were trimmed by 5 bases and 7 bases, with 17 bases remaining between them. The CDR3 is 13 residues long. The CDR3 reads CSVQQAEWSGYTF. The CDR3, as DNA: TGCAGCGTTCAACAAGCCGAATGGTCTGGCTACACCTTC.

The chain recombines TRBV15 with TRBJ2-3; 7 bases fit TRBD1. Looked up from germline, CDR1 is LNHNV and CDR2 is YYDKDF (reference sequence). With 1 base clipped from V and 0 bases from J, the junction kept 7 bases outside the gene matches. This CDR3 has 17 residues. CDR3 loop: CATSRARRGLSTDTQYF. DNA of the CDR3: TGTGCCACCAGCAGAGCACGCAGGGGGTTGAGCACAGATACGCAGTATTTT.

The V gene is TRBV6-6, the J gene TRBJ2-5, with 8 positions matching TRBD1. V lost 2 bases to trimming and J lost 4 bases; unmatched junction nucleotides: 3. The CDR3 has 14 amino acids. Per the germline V gene, CDR1 is MNHNY and CDR2 is SVGAGI (reference sequence). The CDR3 nucleotides are TGTGCCAGCAGTTACGTCGGACAGGGAGAGACCCAGTACTTC. Amino acid sequence: CASSYVGQGETQYF.

This clone was seen only once. The chain has TRBV5-1 and TRBJ2-5; TRBD1 agrees at 7 bases. This CDR3 has 14 amino acids. V lost 4 bases, J lost 1 base, and 4 bases stayed unmatched. CDR1 and CDR2 (germline): SGHRS, YFSETQ. CDR3 in DNA: TGCGCCAGCAGCGCACAGGGGATCCAAGAGACCCAGTACTTC. Translation gives CASSAQGIQETQYF.

The rearrangement links TRBV4-1 to TRBJ2-7, with 7 bases fitting TRBD2. The CDR3 contains 16 residues. Germline V gives CDR1 MGHRA, CDR2 YSYEKL. J was trimmed by 3 bases and V by 6 bases; bases with no gene match: 14. The CDR3 DNA reads TGCGCCAGCAGTCCTGGGGCGGGAGTACTTTTCTACGAGCAGTACTTC. Translation gives CASSPGAGVLFYEQYF.

DNA for the CDR3: TGCGCCAGCAGCCACGTTATAAAGGGGAAGAGTCAGCCCCAGCATTTT. Residues: CASSHVIKGKSQPQHF. V usage is TRBV4-1 and J usage is TRBJ1-5; possible D gene TRBD1, 5 bases. The CDR3 covers 16 residues. The germline V gene encodes CDR1 MGHRA and CDR2 YSYEKL. The ends were cut back, 3 bases at V and 6 bases at J, with 18 bases in the middle.

V gene TRBV5-6 combines with J gene TRBJ1-5; D not certain. The V gene's germline CDR1 is SGHDT and CDR2 YYEEEE. V was trimmed by 4 bases and J by 2 bases, leaving 7 bases between them. The CDR3 is made up of 13 amino acids. This chain's CDR3 is CASSRGGNQPQHF. CDR3 DNA: TGTGCCAGCAGCCGGGGTGGCAATCAGCCCCAGCATTTT.

The V call is TRBV15, the J call TRBJ2-3, with D hard to call. V was cut by 0 bases and J by 4 bases, with 8 bases left in between. This CDR3 comprises 14 residues. Looked up from germline, CDR1 is LNHNV and CDR2 is YYDKDF (reference sequence). The DNA of the CDR3 is TGTGCCACCAGCAGAGATCTCGGGTCAGATACGCAGTATTTT. Translation gives CATSRDLGSDTQYF.

The V gene is TRBV6-1, the J gene TRBJ1-2; the D is unclear. The germline CDR1 and CDR2 sequences are MNHNS and SASEGT. The CDR3 sequence is 13 residues long. Written as DNA, the CDR3 is TGTGCAGCCCACCGCACCGGGTTGAATAGCTACACCTTC. Residues: CAAHRTGLNSYTF.

This clone was found once. J is TRBJ1-5 and V is TRBV25-1; D call uncertain. Trimming removed 5 bases at V and 0 bases at J, with 20 bases between. The CDR3 contains 18 residues. Germline V lookup: CDR1 MGHDK, CDR2 SYGVNS. The CDR3 reads CASSLGRSRRNSNQPQHF. In DNA form, the CDR3 reads TGTGCCAGCAGTTTGGGCAGATCAAGGAGGAATAGCAATCAGCCCCAGCATTTT.

V gene TRBV10-1 combines with J gene TRBJ2-7, with no clear D. V lost 6 bases and J lost 2, with 8 bases in between. The CDR3 has 12 residues. Germline lookup yields CDR1 WNHNN and CDR2 SYGVQD (reference sequence). In nucleotides, the CDR3 is TGCGCCAGCAGCAACACTACCTACGAGCAGTACTTC. Its protein is CASSNTTYEQYF.

This chain connects TRBV28 to TRBJ2-5; D gene ambiguous. The CDR3 covers 12 residues. The V end was cut by 4 bases, the J end by 7 bases, with 10 bases between. Germline lookup yields CDR1 MDHEN and CDR2 SYDVKM. This CDR3 reads CASSSPIRTQYF. The CDR3 DNA reads as TGTGCCAGCAGTTCACCCATCCGGACCCAGTACTTC.

The gene calls are TRBV28 and TRBJ2-7; possibly TRBD1 for D (7 bases). This CDR3 comprises 20 residues. V dropped 3 bases and J dropped 0 bases, with 27 bases sitting between them. Germline V gives CDR1 MDHEN, CDR2 SYDVKM. CDR3 sequence: CASSFDRVLASRGSSYEQYF. The CDR3 nucleotides are TGTGCCAGCAGTTTCGACAGGGTCCTGGCCAGCCGGGGGAGCTCCTACGAGCAGTACTTC.

The chain is built from TRBV7-2 and TRBJ2-7; D is unresolved. Trimming took 1 base from V and 3 from J, leaving 13 bases between them. Germline V gives CDR1 SGHTA, CDR2 FQGNSA. The CDR3 is 15 amino acids. CDR3 loop: CASSLGSGSVYEQYF. CDR3 DNA: TGTGCCAGCAGCTTAGGATCCGGGTCTGTCTACGAGCAGTACTTC.